This T cell receptor beta chain was identified in a study of beta chain features in type 1 diabetes. General study points: The naive, central memory and Treg TCRB repertoires of patients appeared to be more similar to one another than those of healthy donors. For Type 1 diabetes patients, all four CD4+ subsets carried TCRB CDR3s that were moderately but significantly shorter. Type 1 diabetes patients had fewer VDJ junction insertions and more deletions.

The collection from each donor was one heparinised blood draw averaging around 100 mL. Purities over 95% were achieved in all sorted populations. The CDR3 has 11 residues. V lost 5 bases to trimming and J lost 12 bases, with 10 bases between them. Germline V lookup: CDR1 MDHEN, CDR2 SYDVKM. Comment on this clone: Its cognate antigen is unknown.

The investigators reverse transcribed all of the isolated RNA, so they sequenced expressed TCRB transcripts. TCRdb keeps only in-frame clones here, not all; method: immunoSEQ multiplex PCR. The sample carries some 48,000 clones, approximately 40% recorded once. The sequencing input was stem cell memory CD4+ T cells from blood. The rearrangement links TRBV28 to TRBJ1-4; TRBD1 might be the D (5 bases). This clonotype was sampled from a man aged 30 to 39 with type 1 diabetes. CDR3 amino acids: CASSRRRELFF. The CDR3 DNA follows: TGTGCCAGCAGTCGTCGCAGGGAACTGTTTTTT. The full variable domain, rest sourced from reference TRBV28 and TRBJ1-4, is DVKVTQSSRYLVKRTGEKVFLECVQDMDHENMFWYRQDPGLGLRLIYFSYDVKMKEKGDIPEGYSVSREKKERFSLILESASTNQTSMYLCASSRRRELFFGSGTQLSVL.